This T cell receptor beta chain was documented in a study of cytotoxic CD8 clonotypes in ibrutinib-treated CLL. Regarding the study as a whole: Having risen at ibrutinib response, clonality had fallen back toward baseline by progression.

Only in-frame clones appear in the TCRdb table, and some are missing; sequencing was by immunoSEQ multiplex PCR. The data show roughly 150,000 clones, approximately 91% seen once. V was shortened by 4 bases and J by 5 bases, with 16 bases between the two germline ends. Germline CDR1 MNHEY, CDR2 SMNVEV (reference sequence). The CDR3 consists of 15 residues. Investigators sourced 1.5 to 2 micrograms of genomic DNA from cryopreserved PBMCs for TCR beta libraries. In this sample, this clone turned up once. No antigen is known for it. Sequenced here: PBMCs, sampled at disease progression, from a patient treated with ibrutinib. The gene calls are TRBV27 and TRBJ2-3; tentative D call: TRBD2 (6 bases). This receptor was taken from a human donor with chronic lymphocytic leukemia. The CDR3 is CASSSSRLVRDTQYF. The CDR3 nucleotides read TGTGCCAGCAGTTCCTCTCGACTAGTAAGAGATACGCAGTATTTT.